Presented here are 29 T cell receptor beta chains from one specimen sequenced in a study of patients and donors after allogeneic stem cell transplantation. From the RT-PCR reads, TCRdb called clonotypes with MiXCR, one entry per CDR3 protein. The sample includes under 35,000 distinct CDR3 sequences, 35% to 40% of them seen just once. Sequencing input: blood, either unsorted or a sorted T cell fraction (not recorded which). The receptors derive from a human donor who was either an allogeneic HSCT recipient or a stem cell or donor lymphocyte infusion donor (not recorded which). It is not recorded whose cells these are; they may come from a transplant donor.

The rearrangement uses TRBV18 and TRBJ2-6; D is unresolved. The CDR3 covers 18 residues. Germline CDR1 is KGHSH and CDR2 is LQKENI. Trimming pared 3 bases from V and 0 bases from J, leaving 15 bases between. CDR3 protein: CASSPGSPPLSGANVLTF. In DNA, the CDR3 is TGTGCCAGCTCACCGGGCAGTCCTCCCCTCTCTGGGGCCAACGTCCTGACTTTC. The whole variable domain, filled in from reference TRBV18 and TRBJ2-6, reads NAGVMQNPRHLVRRRGQEARLRCSPMKGHSHVYWYRQLPEEGLKFMVYLQKENIIDESGMPKERFSAEFPKEGPSILRIQQVVRGDSAAYFCASSPGSPPLSGANVLTFGAGSRLTVL.

The sample holds a few counts of this clonotype. The chain carries TRBV9 and TRBJ2-7; 7 bases are shared with TRBD1. CDR3 length equals 14 residues. The ends lost 0 bases at V and 6 bases at J; junction bases unmatched: 6. CDR1 and CDR2 (germline): SGDLS, YYNGEE. CDR3 nucleotide sequence: TGTGCCAGCAGCGTAGACCCACAGGGGACCGAGCAGTACGTC. It is translated as CASSVDPQGTEQYV.

This chain uses TRBV29-1 with TRBJ2-5, with 10 nucleotides matching TRBD2. V trimming: 8 bases; J trimming: 4 bases; junction bases outside the gene matches: 7. The germline gives CDR1 SQVTM, CDR2 ANQGSEA. CDR3 length equals 13 residues. The CDR3 DNA reads as TGCAGCATCGAGCGGGAGGGCCGAGAGACCCAGTACTTC. This sequence encodes CSIEREGRETQYF.

This sequence joins TRBV20-1 and TRBJ1-2; no reliable D call. V lost 6 bases and J 7 bases, leaving 12 bases between the germline ends. The CDR3 has 11 residues. The germline V gene encodes CDR1 DFQATT and CDR2 SNEGSKA (reference sequence). For the CDR3, the DNA is TGCAGTGCCAGGCCGGGCTCTGGCTACACCTTC. Amino acids: CSARPGSGYTF.

V is TRBV4-2 and J is TRBJ1-1; no clear D gene. The germline V gene has CDR1 LGHNA and CDR2 YNFKEQ. This CDR3 region has 16 residues. V gave up 1 base and J gave up 1 base, with 13 bases separating them. This CDR3 is CASSQAGPFTNTEAFF. The CDR3 DNA sequence: TGTGCCAGCAGCCAAGCGGGCCCCTTTACGAACACTGAAGCTTTCTTT.

The rearrangement joins TRBV25-1 to TRBJ2-1, with a weak D call TRBD2 (6 bases). The CDR3 sequence is 17 residues long. Germline V gene lookup returns CDR1 MGHDK and CDR2 SYGVNS. The ends were cut back, 4 bases at V and 3 bases at J, with 19 bases in the middle. As DNA, the CDR3 is TGTGCCAGCAGTGGCAGACTAGATCGGGTTCTCTACAATGAGCAGTTCTTC. Translated, it gives CASSGRLDRVLYNEQFF. Variable domain in full (rest from reference TRBV25-1 and TRBJ2-1): EADIYQTPRYLVIGTGKKITLECSQTMGHDKMYWYQQDPGMELHLIHYSYGVNSTEKGDLSSESTVSRIRTEHFPLTLESARPSHTSQYLCASSGRLDRVLYNEQFFGPGTRLTVL.

This chain connects TRBV24-1 to TRBJ1-2; 8 bases fit TRBD1. The CDR3 runs 15 residues. Germline-derived CDR1 and CDR2 are KGHDR and SFDVKD. Germline trimming cut 5 bases from V and 2 bases from J; bases unmatched to any gene: 6. In nucleotides, the CDR3 is TGTGCCACCAGTGGCACCAGGACAGGGAACTATGGCTACACCTTC. Translated: CATSGTRTGNYGYTF.

The chain is built from TRBV20-1 and TRBJ2-1; D unresolved. The CDR3 runs to 11 residues. The germline V gene has CDR1 DFQATT and CDR2 SNEGSKA (reference sequence). V lost 0 bases, J lost 10 bases, and 7 bases lay in between. CDR3 coding DNA: TGCAGTGCTAGAGATAAAAACGAGCAGTTCTTC. This codes for CSARDKNEQFF.

The chain couples TRBV20-1 to TRBJ2-3; no reliable D call. The CDR3 totals 13 residues. The germline V gene encodes CDR1 DFQATT and CDR2 SNEGSKA (reference sequence). The germline V and J ends were trimmed by 2 bases and 2 bases, with 8 bases remaining between them. The CDR3 nucleotides are TGCAGTGCTAGATTCGACCTCACAGATACGCAGTATTTT. Amino acids: CSARFDLTDTQYF.

The chain combines TRBV2 with TRBJ1-2; 8 bases agree with TRBD1. This CDR3 has 15 residues. After removal of 4 bases from V and 1 base from J, the junction contained 5 bases not matched to a gene. CDR1 is SNHLY, CDR2 FYNNEI, per germline. DNA for the CDR3: TGTGCCAGCAGTGGGAAGACAGGGGTTAACTATGGCTACACCTTC. Translating gives CASSGKTGVNYGYTF.

This clonotype was observed at least ten times. CDR3 in DNA: TGTGCCAGCAGCCCAGGGGGAGATCAGCCCCAGCATTTT. It yields the protein CASSPGGDQPQHF. The chain carries TRBV12-3 or TRBV12-4 and TRBJ1-5; the match to TRBD1 covers 7 bases. CDR3 length: 13 residues. V lost 6 bases and J lost 5; bases outside the gene matches: 4.

This clonotype was detected once. The rearrangement joins TRBV5-1 to TRBJ2-7, with a possible D match to TRBD1 (5 bases). CDR1 is SGHRS and CDR2 is YFSETQ in the germline V gene. The germline V and J ends were trimmed by 0 bases and 3 bases, with 10 bases remaining between them. The CDR3 spans 14 residues. The CDR3 DNA is TGCGCCAGCAGCTTGGAAGGGGCCGACTACGAGCAGTACTTC. This sequence encodes CASSLEGADYEQYF.

The V call is TRBV29-1, the J call TRBJ2-1; D gene unclear. Per the germline V gene, CDR1 is SQVTM and CDR2 is ANQGSEA. The CDR3 spans 11 residues. Trimming pared 4 bases from V and 6 bases from J, leaving 7 bases between. The CDR3 bases are TGCAGCGTTGCCAGCTCCAATGAGCAGTTCTTC. Its protein is CSVASSNEQFF.

This clonotype has a count of ten or more. The chain links TRBV27 to TRBJ1-1; D is undetermined. Germline CDR1 MNHEY, CDR2 SMNVEV (reference sequence). This CDR3 is built from 12 residues. V gave up 6 bases and J gave up 5 bases, with 10 bases separating them. Here the CDR3 DNA reads TGTGCCAGCAGGAGGGAACCAACTGAAGCTTTCTTT. It translates to CASRREPTEAFF.

V gene TRBV6-9 combines with J gene TRBJ2-1; TRBD2 aligns across 9 bases. Trimming took 7 bases from V and 7 from J; bases not matched to a gene: 5. CDR3 length: 13 amino acids. Germline CDR1 and CDR2: MNHGY and SVAAGI. CDR3 amino acids: CASTLAGRNEQFF. In DNA form, the CDR3 reads TGTGCCAGCACGCTAGCGGGAAGAAATGAGCAGTTCTTC.

The rearrangement joins TRBV7-7 to TRBJ2-2, with a tentative D call TRBD2 (5 bases). The ends were cut back, 3 bases at V and 0 bases at J, with 5 bases in the middle. Per the germline V gene, CDR1 is SSHAT and CDR2 is FNYEAQ (reference sequence). This CDR3 region has 14 residues. CDR3 sequence reads: CASSLDSNTGELFF. The DNA for the CDR3 is TGTGCCAGCAGCTTGGACTCGAACACCGGGGAGCTGTTTTTT.

This clonotype appeared a few times. The genes are TRBV9 and TRBJ1-4; D gene ambiguous. There are 15 residues in the CDR3. The V end lost 0 bases, the J end lost 0 bases, and 6 bases lay between the germline ends. Germline assignment: CDR1 SGDLS and CDR2 YYNGEE. The CDR3 protein is CASSVEPTTNEKLFF. The DNA for the CDR3 is TGTGCCAGCAGCGTAGAGCCTACAACTAATGAAAAACTGTTTTTT.

CDR3 nucleotide sequence: TGCGCCAGCAGCCCCTCCGGGCGGTTGGCAGATACGCAGTATTTT. It encodes CASSPSGRLADTQYF. This chain links TRBV4-3 with TRBJ2-3, with D uncertain. The V gene's germline CDR1 is LGHNA and CDR2 YSLEER. V shed 4 bases and J shed 4 bases, with 15 bases lying between them. The CDR3 length is 15 residues.

The rearrangement joins TRBV28 to TRBJ2-5, with 14 bases matching TRBD2. V was clipped by 8 bases and J by 0 bases; unmatched bases: 14. The length of the CDR3 is 19 residues. Germline values: CDR1 MDHEN, CDR2 SYDVKM. The CDR3 DNA reads as TGTGCCAGCCCCCCCTGGGGACTAGCGGGGGCCTGGTACCAAGAGACCCAGTACTTC. It specifies CASPPWGLAGAWYQETQYF.

This chain connects TRBV19 to TRBJ1-1; D is perhaps TRBD1 (5 bases). CDR3 length: 13 amino acids. V lost 5 bases and J lost 7, with 14 bases in between. Germline lookup yields CDR1 LNHDA and CDR2 SQIVND (reference sequence). The CDR3 DNA reads TGTGCCAGTAGTTTGGGACGGCAATATGAAGCTTTCTTT. Translated, it gives CASSLGRQYEAFF.

The chain joins TRBV5-1 to TRBJ2-7; 7 nucleotides line up with TRBD2. The CDR3 extends over 12 amino acids. The germline gives CDR1 SGHRS, CDR2 YFSETQ. The trim removed 7 bases at V and 1 base at J, leaving 2 bases unmatched. CDR3 in amino acids: CASAGESYEQYF. CDR3 coding DNA: TGCGCCAGCGCGGGGGAATCCTACGAGCAGTACTTC.

The rearrangement links TRBV7-8 to TRBJ1-5; a possible D gene is TRBD1 (5 bases). Germline V lookup: CDR1 SGHVS, CDR2 FQNEAQ. V gave up 5 bases and J gave up 7 bases, with 21 bases separating them. This CDR3 is built from 16 residues. CDR3 sequence reads: CASSLRWPQRGQPQHF. CDR3 in DNA: TGTGCCAGCAGCCTCCGGTGGCCGCAACGGGGGCAGCCCCAGCATTTT.

The chain links TRBV5-6 to TRBJ2-7; unclear D gene. Per germline, CDR1 SGHDT and CDR2 YYEEEE. There are 12 residues in the CDR3. The V gene lost 1 base and the J gene lost 7 bases, with 9 bases spanning the gap. In DNA, the CDR3 is TGTGCCAGCAGCTTGCGTTGGGAAGAGCAGTACTTC. This encodes CASSLRWEEQYF.

In this sample, this clonotype turned up a few times. The genes are TRBV11-2 and TRBJ1-2; D might be TRBD1 (5 bases). CDR1 is SGHAT and CDR2 is FQNNGV in the germline V gene. The CDR3 is 14 amino acids. With 0 bases removed from V and 7 bases from J, the gap between germline ends came to 12 bases. The CDR3 nucleotides read TGTGCCAGCAGCTTAGATTTGCGGGGCCGTGGCTACACCTTC. This gives the protein CASSLDLRGRGYTF.

The J gene is TRBJ2-7, the V gene TRBV27; TRBD1 agrees at 7 bases. The CDR3 covers 14 residues. J lost 3 bases, V lost 3 bases, and 5 bases had no gene match. In germline, CDR1 is MNHEY, CDR2 SMNVEV (reference sequence). CDR3 DNA sequence: TGTGCCAGCAGTTTCCGTTGGGACAGCTACGAGCAGTACTTC. This sequence encodes CASSFRWDSYEQYF.

The chain couples TRBV6-2 or TRBV6-3 to TRBJ1-1, with D tentatively TRBD1 (5 bases). V lost 2 bases and J lost 6, with 10 bases in between. This CDR3 contains 13 residues. The germline gives CDR1 MNHEY, CDR2 SVGEGT. CDR3 sequence: CASSYHGGAEAFF. DNA for the CDR3: TGTGCCAGCAGTTACCATGGGGGAGCTGAAGCTTTCTTT.

This clonotype was recorded many times. V and J are TRBV6-5 and TRBJ1-2; D might be TRBD1 (5 bases). The V and J ends lost 2 bases and 8 bases respectively, with 12 bases between them. The CDR3 has 13 residues. Germline values: CDR1 MNHEY, CDR2 SVGAGI. CDR3 protein: CASSYPGSPGYTF. The CDR3 bases are TGTGCCAGCAGTTACCCAGGGTCGCCGGGCTACACCTTC.

The rearrangement links TRBV20-1 to TRBJ2-2; D not certain. The CDR3 loop spans 13 amino acids. Trimming removed 1 base at V and 2 bases at J, with 5 bases between. Germline values: CDR1 DFQATT, CDR2 SNEGSKA (reference sequence). CDR3 nucleotides: TGCAGTGCTAGAGGGCTTAACACCGGGGAGCTGTTTTTT. This sequence encodes CSARGLNTGELFF.

The rearrangement joins TRBV29-1 to TRBJ1-5; D is ambiguous. Trimming removed 3 bases from V and 3 bases from J, with 9 bases in between. This CDR3 spans 13 amino acids. Germline CDR1 reads SQVTM; CDR2 reads ANQGSEA. The CDR3 DNA reads as TGCAGCGTTGAGAAACAGATCAATCAGCCCCAGCATTTT. Translating it yields CSVEKQINQPQHF.